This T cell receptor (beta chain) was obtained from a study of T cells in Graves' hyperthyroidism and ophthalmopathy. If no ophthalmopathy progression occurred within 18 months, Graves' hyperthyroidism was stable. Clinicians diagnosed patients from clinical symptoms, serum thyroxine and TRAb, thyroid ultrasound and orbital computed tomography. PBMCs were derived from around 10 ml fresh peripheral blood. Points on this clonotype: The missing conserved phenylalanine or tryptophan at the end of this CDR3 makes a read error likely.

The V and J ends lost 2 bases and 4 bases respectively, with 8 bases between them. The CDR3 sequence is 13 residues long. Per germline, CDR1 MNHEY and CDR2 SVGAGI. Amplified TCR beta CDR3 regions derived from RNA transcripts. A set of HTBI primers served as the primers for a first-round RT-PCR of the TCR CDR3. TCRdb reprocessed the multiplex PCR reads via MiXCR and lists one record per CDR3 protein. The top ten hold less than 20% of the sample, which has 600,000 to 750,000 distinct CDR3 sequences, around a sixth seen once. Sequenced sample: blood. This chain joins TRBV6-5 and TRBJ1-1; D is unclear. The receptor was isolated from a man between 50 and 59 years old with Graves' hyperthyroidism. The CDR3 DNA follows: TGTGCCAGCAGTTACGCGGGCACCACTGAAGCTTTCCTT. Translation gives CASSYAGTTEAFL.